This TCR beta chain was sequenced during a study of blood T cell repertoires in COVID-19. Study in general: Acute and convalescent COVID-19 specimens originated in the United States, Italy and Spain. Sample material is recorded as cDNA or gDNA derived from T cells, B-cell-depleted T cells, or PBMCs.

Seattle enrolled patients during active infection and tracked them longitudinally. Assay: immunoSEQ multiplex PCR; the TCRdb copy retains only in-frame clones and omits some. The data contain approximately 150,000 clones, about 85% of them singletons. V lost 5 bases, J lost 5 bases, and 21 bases lay in between. The CDR3 length is 16 residues. Per germline, CDR1 MDHEN and CDR2 SYDVKM. The sample was peripheral blood. This chain joins TRBV28 and TRBJ1-2; TRBD1 might be the D (6 bases). The receptor comes from a woman between 45 and 65 years old with COVID-19, enrolled during active disease. The CDR3 coding sequence is TGTGCCAGCAGTCCCTCCCCAGGGGAGACGTCGTATGGCTACACCTTC. Protein sequence: CASSPSPGETSYGYTF.